The sample holds many counts of the clone carrying this TCR beta chain. Documented time point: patch test 3, about 24 weeks after DPC sensitization. Indicated treatment: therapeutic diphenylcyclopropenone sensitization with weekly scalp DPC. The V end lost 1 base, the J end lost 2 bases, and 7 bases lay between the germline ends. From germline, CDR1 is DFQATT and CDR2 SNEGSKA (reference sequence). There are 13 residues in the CDR3. What the library attached to individual cDNA molecules were unique molecular identifiers. TCRdb re-called the RACE reads with MiXCR, one entry per CDR3 protein. The repertoire holds roughly 50,000 distinct CDR3 sequences, with approximately 9.9% as singletons. The sample belongs to a study of human T cells and chemical hapten exposure.

V and J are TRBV20-1 and TRBJ2-3; no firm D call. This clonotype originated in a woman between 35 and 50 years old with alopecia areata. Some clones in this sample may be carry-over from other donors' samples. The starting material was whole blood, obtained in connection with sensitization to the hapten diphenylcyclopropenone (DPC). The DNA for the CDR3 is TGCAGTGCTAGAGCTGGCTACACAGATACGCAGTATTTT. This encodes CSARAGYTDTQYF.